One and the same sample provided the 22 T cell receptor beta chains below, sequenced in a study of T cells in Graves' hyperthyroidism and ophthalmopathy. There were TCR beta CDR3 regions amplified from RNA transcripts. First-round RT-PCR of the TCR CDR3 relied on the HTBI primer set. A single record per CDR3 protein comes from TCRdb applying MiXCR to the multiplex PCR reads. This sample has under 300,000 distinct CDR3 sequences, with roughly 15% found just once. The sample comprised blood. The receptors derive from a woman between 35 and 50 years old with Graves' hyperthyroidism that later progressed to Graves' ophthalmopathy.

The rearrangement uses TRBV19 and TRBJ1-2; D remains ambiguous. V lost 3 bases, J lost 8 bases, and 13 bases lay in between. Per the germline V gene, CDR1 is LNHDA and CDR2 is SQIVND (reference sequence). The CDR3 has 13 amino acids. The CDR3: CASSMVAGSGYTF. The CDR3 DNA reads as TGTGCCAGTAGTATGGTAGCGGGGTCGGGCTACACCTTC. Full variable domain (missing parts from reference TRBV19 and TRBJ1-2): DGGITQSPKYLFRKEGQNVTLSCEQNLNHDAMYWYRQDPGQGLRLIYYSQIVNDFQKGDIAEGYSVSREKKESFPLTVTSAQKNPTAFYLCASSMVAGSGYTFGSGTRLTVV.

This chain connects TRBV5-1 to TRBJ2-7; the D is unclear. The CDR3 is made up of 15 amino acids. Germline V lookup: CDR1 SGHRS, CDR2 YFSETQ. Trimming shortened V by 2 bases and J by 3 bases, and 15 bases separated the two germline ends. This CDR3 reads CASSFTTLPFYEQYF. Here the CDR3 DNA reads TGCGCCAGCAGCTTTACCACGTTGCCATTCTACGAGCAGTACTTC.

This clonotype has ten or more counts. The chain couples TRBV19 to TRBJ1-5; no definite D call. Trimming cost V 7 bases and J 7 bases, with 11 bases left between them. Germline CDR1 and CDR2: LNHDA and SQIVND (reference sequence). CDR3 size: 12 residues. The chain's CDR3 is CASTFGGQPQHF. CDR3 nucleotides: TGTGCCAGTACCTTCGGAGGGCAGCCCCAGCATTTT.

This clonotype was observed at least ten times. The chain recombines TRBV6-5 with TRBJ2-1; the D gene could be TRBD1 or TRBD2 (5 bases each). Per germline, CDR1 MNHEY and CDR2 SVGAGI. V was cut by 2 bases and J by 0 bases, with 14 bases left in between. The CDR3 covers 17 residues. The CDR3 reads CASSYIGAVGSYNEQFF. CDR3 in DNA: TGTGCCAGCAGTTACATCGGGGCGGTAGGCTCCTACAATGAGCAGTTCTTC.

This clonotype was detected many times. The chain employs TRBV6-5 and TRBJ1-2, with D perhaps TRBD1 (5 bases). The germline V and J ends were trimmed by 2 bases and 3 bases, with 13 bases remaining between them. This CDR3 spans 15 amino acids. From germline, CDR1 is MNHEY and CDR2 SVGAGI. DNA of the CDR3: TGTGCCAGCAGTTACGATAGGGACGGCTACTATGGCTACACCTTC. This gives the protein CASSYDRDGYYGYTF.

There are a few counts of this clonotype. The chain recombines TRBV7-9 with TRBJ2-4, with D perhaps being TRBD1 or TRBD2 (5 bases each). With 4 bases removed from V and 1 base from J, the gap between germline ends came to 17 bases. From germline, CDR1 is SEHNR and CDR2 FQNEAQ (reference sequence). There are 17 residues in the CDR3. This CDR3 is CASSYKGLREAKNIQYF. In nucleotides, the CDR3 is TGTGCCAGCAGCTATAAGGGGCTAAGGGAGGCCAAAAACATTCAGTACTTC.

This clonotype came up many times. The chain employs TRBV28 and TRBJ1-2; 9 bases agree with TRBD1. J lost 3 bases, V lost 5 bases, and 16 bases had no gene match. The CDR3 consists of 18 residues. Germline assignment: CDR1 MDHEN and CDR2 SYDVKM. CDR3 protein: CASSLTGGALVMDYGYTF. In DNA form, the CDR3 reads TGTGCCAGCAGTCTTACAGGGGGCGCACTGGTTATGGACTATGGCTACACCTTC.

This clonotype was seen ten or more times. The chain is built from TRBV30 and TRBJ2-1; TRBD2 agrees at 7 bases. After removal of 6 bases from V and 7 bases from J, the junction contained 3 bases not matched to a gene. This CDR3 spans 11 amino acids. Per germline, CDR1 GTSNPN and CDR2 SVGIG (reference sequence). The CDR3 DNA reads TGTGCCTGTTCCGGGGGGAATGAGCAGTTCTTC. Residues: CACSGGNEQFF.

Ten or more counts support this clonotype. The chain carries TRBV7-3 and TRBJ1-2; D unclear. Between the trimmed V and J ends, which lost 2 bases and 4 bases, there was a span of 14 bases. Looked up from germline, CDR1 is SGHTA and CDR2 is FQGTGA. This CDR3 contains 15 residues. CDR3 sequence reads: CASSLYGSAVYGYTF. The CDR3 DNA reads as TGTGCCAGCAGCTTATACGGCAGCGCAGTCTATGGCTACACCTTC. Full variable domain (remainder filled in from reference TRBV7-3 and TRBJ1-2): GAGVSQTPSNKVTEKGKYVELRCDPISGHTALYWYRQSLGQGPEFLIYFQGTGAADDSGLPNDRFFAVRPEGSVSTLKIQRTERGDSAVYLCASSLYGSAVYGYTFGSGTRLTVV.

This clonotype came up a few times. The chain carries TRBV20-1 and TRBJ2-5, with 14 bases fitting TRBD2. Germline CDR1 reads DFQATT; CDR2 reads SNEGSKA (reference sequence). The CDR3 is made up of 15 amino acids. J was trimmed by 5 bases and V by 4 bases; bases with no gene match: 6. CDR3 sequence (DNA): TGCAGTGCTACGGGACTAGCGGGAGTTGGGGAGACCCAGTACTTC. Protein product: CSATGLAGVGETQYF.

This clonotype was detected ten times or more. One end of the junction is discordant with germline, which a read error may explain. The J gene is TRBJ2-7, the V gene TRBV2; D is ambiguous. The CDR3 has 12 residues. Germline loops: CDR1 SNHLY, CDR2 FYNNEI. For the CDR3, the DNA is TGTGCCAGCAGACGGACCTCCTACGGGCAGTACTTC. This codes for CASRRTSYGQYF.

V is TRBV28 and J is TRBJ1-2, with a weak D call TRBD1 (5 bases). The V gene's germline CDR1 is MDHEN and CDR2 SYDVKM. V was clipped by 7 bases and J by 4 bases, with 13 bases between them. This CDR3 is built from 13 residues. This CDR3 is CASKKGFSYGYTF. The CDR3, as DNA: TGTGCCAGCAAGAAGGGGTTTAGCTATGGCTACACCTTC.

As regards this clonotype: This may stem from a read error, because a much larger clone lies one nucleotide away. The chain joins TRBV2 to TRBJ2-2, with 9 bases matching TRBD1. The CDR3 extends over 18 amino acids. J lost 0 bases, V lost 5 bases, and 10 bases had no gene match. The germline V gene encodes CDR1 SNHLY and CDR2 FYNNEI. CDR3 sequence (DNA): TGTGCCAGCAGTCGGGACAGGGTAGGTGGCACGAACACCGGGGAGCTGTTTTTT. Its protein is CASSRDRVGGTNTGELFF.

This clonotype occurred a few times. V is TRBV19 and J is TRBJ2-7, with 8 nucleotides matching TRBD1. V lost 3 bases to trimming and J lost 3 bases; unmatched junction nucleotides: 7. The length of the CDR3 is 15 residues. Germline V gene lookup returns CDR1 LNHDA and CDR2 SQIVND (reference sequence). CDR3 sequence (DNA): TGTGCCAGTAGTATTGGCGGGACAGGCTACTACGAGCAGTACTTC. Its protein product is CASSIGGTGYYEQYF.

This clonotype was seen repeatedly, ten times or more. The rearrangement joins TRBV2 to TRBJ2-7, with D maybe TRBD1 (6 bases). Germline V gene data show CDR1 as SNHLY and CDR2 as FYNNEI. Trimming left V 6 bases short and J 2 bases short, with 14 bases between. The CDR3 runs to 14 residues. CDR3: CASRQWDTAYEQYF. DNA of the CDR3: TGTGCCAGCAGGCAATGGGACACCGCCTACGAGCAGTACTTC. Full variable domain (outside the CDR3, taken from reference TRBV2 and TRBJ2-7): EPEVTQTPSHQVTQMGQEVILRCVPISNHLYFYWYRQILGQKVEFLVSFYNNEISEKSEIFDDQFSVERPDGSNFTLKIRSTKLEDSAMYFCASRQWDTAYEQYFGPGTRLTVT.

This clonotype was detected many times. V and J are TRBV10-3 and TRBJ2-5, with D uncertain. Germline V gene sequence: CDR1 ENHRY, CDR2 SYGVKD. V lost 3 bases and J 7 bases, leaving 9 bases between the germline ends. The CDR3 consists of 12 residues. CDR3: CAISDPSGTQYF. The CDR3 DNA is TGTGCCATCAGTGACCCCAGTGGGACCCAGTACTTC.

In this sample, this clonotype turned up many times. The J gene is TRBJ2-7, the V gene TRBV2, with 13 nucleotides matching TRBD2. Germline CDR1 SNHLY, CDR2 FYNNEI. V was pared by 8 bases and J by 1 base, with 5 bases of the junction left unmatched. The CDR3 runs to 15 residues. CDR3 coding DNA: TGTGCCAGCTTACTAGCGGGAGGGCCTTCCTACGAGCAGTACTTC. Translated: CASLLAGGPSYEQYF. The full variable domain, rest sourced from reference TRBV2 and TRBJ2-7, is EPEVTQTPSHQVTQMGQEVILRCVPISNHLYFYWYRQILGQKVEFLVSFYNNEISEKSEIFDDQFSVERPDGSNFTLKIRSTKLEDSAMYFCASLLAGGPSYEQYFGPGTRLTVT.

This clonotype was detected many times. V is TRBV2 and J is TRBJ2-7; 7 nucleotides line up with TRBD1. This CDR3 contains 12 residues. With 8 bases clipped from V and 3 bases from J, the junction kept 4 bases outside the gene matches. Germline lookup yields CDR1 SNHLY and CDR2 FYNNEI. Written as DNA, the CDR3 is TGTGCCAGCTTCCGGGACAGCTACGAGCAGTACTTC. Translated: CASFRDSYEQYF.

This clonotype was seen ten or more times. The gene calls are TRBV20-1 and TRBJ2-1; D is unresolved. The CDR3 consists of 12 residues. Germline values: CDR1 DFQATT, CDR2 SNEGSKA (reference sequence). V lost 4 bases and J lost 7, with 11 bases in between. The CDR3 DNA reads TGCAGTGCTACTATATGGGGTAATGAGCAGTTCTTC. This sequence encodes CSATIWGNEQFF.

The chain uses TRBV28 and TRBJ2-2; 15 bases are a match to TRBD2. Germline trimming cut 3 bases from V and 2 bases from J; bases unmatched to any gene: 13. The germline V gene has CDR1 MDHEN and CDR2 SYDVKM. The CDR3 consists of 21 residues. The CDR3 nucleotides are TGTGCCAGCAGTTTGCCCGGGACTAGCGGGAGGCGGGTTTTTAACACCGGGGAGCTGTTTTTT. Amino acids: CASSLPGTSGRRVFNTGELFF.

This clonotype was recorded at least ten times. This chain connects TRBV28 to TRBJ1-5; tentative D call: TRBD1 (6 bases). This CDR3 comprises 15 residues. V lost 6 bases to trimming and J lost 11 bases, with 23 bases between them. In germline, CDR1 is MDHEN, CDR2 SYDVKM. The chain's CDR3 is CASRHGGQVWGAQHF. CDR3 nucleotide sequence: TGTGCCAGCAGACACGGGGGGCAGGTCTGGGGAGCCCAGCATTTT.

This clonotype was detected ten times or more. The chain combines TRBV20-1 with TRBJ2-7; weak D call: TRBD2 (6 bases). Germline assignment: CDR1 DFQATT and CDR2 SNEGSKA (reference sequence). V lost 0 bases to trimming and J lost 3 bases, with 12 bases between them. The CDR3 has 14 residues. The CDR3 coding sequence is TGCAGTGCTAGAGAGGGGGGAAGGGGCTACGAGCAGTACTTC. Protein product: CSAREGGRGYEQYF.